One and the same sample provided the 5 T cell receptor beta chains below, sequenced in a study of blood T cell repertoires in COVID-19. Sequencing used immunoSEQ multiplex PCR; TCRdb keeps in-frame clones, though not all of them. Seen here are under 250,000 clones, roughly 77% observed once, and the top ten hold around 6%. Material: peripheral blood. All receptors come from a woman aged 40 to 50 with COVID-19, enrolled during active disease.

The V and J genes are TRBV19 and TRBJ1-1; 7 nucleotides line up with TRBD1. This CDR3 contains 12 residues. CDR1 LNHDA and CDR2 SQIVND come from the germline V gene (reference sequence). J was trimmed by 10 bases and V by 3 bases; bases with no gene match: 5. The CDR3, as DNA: TGTGCCAGTAGTATGTCCTCAGGGGGAGCTTTCTTT. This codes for CASSMSSGGAFF.

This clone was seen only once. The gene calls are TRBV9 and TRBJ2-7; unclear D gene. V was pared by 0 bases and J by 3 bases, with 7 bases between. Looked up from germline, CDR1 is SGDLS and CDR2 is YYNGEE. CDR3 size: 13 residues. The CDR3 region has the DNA TGTGCCAGCAGCGTAGGCGGAAACTACGAGCAGTACTTC. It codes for CASSVGGNYEQYF.

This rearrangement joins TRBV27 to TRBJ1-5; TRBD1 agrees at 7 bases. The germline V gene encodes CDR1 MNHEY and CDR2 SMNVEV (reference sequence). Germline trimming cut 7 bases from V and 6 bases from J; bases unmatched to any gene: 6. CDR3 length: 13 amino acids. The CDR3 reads CASTRQGSQPQHF. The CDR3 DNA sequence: TGTGCCAGCACAAGACAGGGAAGTCAGCCCCAGCATTTT.

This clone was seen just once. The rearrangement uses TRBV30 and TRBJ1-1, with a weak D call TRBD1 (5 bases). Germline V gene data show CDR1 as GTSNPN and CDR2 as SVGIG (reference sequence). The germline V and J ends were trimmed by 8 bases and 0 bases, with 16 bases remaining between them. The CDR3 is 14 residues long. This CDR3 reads CAAARRGVNTEAFF. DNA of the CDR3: TGTGCCGCCGCCAGGAGGGGCGTGAACACTGAAGCTTTCTTT.

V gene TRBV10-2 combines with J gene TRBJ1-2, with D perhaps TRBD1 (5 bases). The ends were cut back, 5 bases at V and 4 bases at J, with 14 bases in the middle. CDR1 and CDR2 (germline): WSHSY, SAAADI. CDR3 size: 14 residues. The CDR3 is CASSPQEGFYGYTF. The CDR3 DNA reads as TGCGCCAGCAGTCCTCAGGAGGGGTTCTATGGCTACACCTTC.